These T cell receptor beta chains were read from a single sample in a study of graft-versus-host responses after intestinal transplantation. Here immunoSEQ multiplex PCR was the method, and the copy in TCRdb shows in-frame clones only, minus some. The repertoire holds 85,000 to 90,000 clones, with roughly 92% as singletons. Their antigen targets remain unknown. This material consisted of unstimulated CD4+ T cells sorted from spleen or lymph node cells, taken before intestinal transplant. The receptors were gathered from a human donor who received an intestinal transplant. The CDR3 runs from the conserved cysteine through the conserved F or W. D genes are given only for firm matches. The size of a clone is reported for some rows only, either as once, few or many, or as a class for expanded clones.

abundance	d_gene	v_gene	j_gene	CDR3nt	CDR3aa
.	.	TRBV29-1	TRBJ2-2	TGCAGCGTCCGGGGGTCAGGTCGGAGCACCGGGGAGCTGTTTTTT	CSVRGSGRSTGELFF
.	TRBD1	TRBV19	TRBJ1-6	TGTGCCAGTAGTCCCACCGGACAGGGGAATTCACCCCTCCACTTT	CASSPTGQGNSPLHF
.	TRBD1	TRBV6-5	TRBJ1-6	TGTGCCAGCAGGCGACAGGGAAAGCGGTCACCCCTCCACTTT	CASRRQGKRSPLHF
.	.	TRBV21-1	TRBJ2-3	TGTGCCAGCAGCAAAATCGGTAGGGGAAATTTCACAGATACGCAGTATTTT	CASSKIGRGNFTDTQYF
.	.	TRBV5-1	TRBJ1-1	TGCGCCAGCAGCTTGACGGCAGGTAATGAAGCTTTCTTT	CASSLTAGNEAFF
.	TRBD1	TRBV30	TRBJ1-1	TGTGCCTGGGCCCGGCGATATCTAGGGGGCGCGGACACTGAAGCTTTCTTT	CAWARRYLGGADTEAFF
.	.	TRBV27	TRBJ2-3	TGTGCCAGCAGTTTAACCCTTAGCACAGATACGCAGTATTTT	CASSLTLSTDTQYF
once	.	TRBV13	TRBJ2-3	TGTGCCAGCAGCCTACGGGGCTACCCCAGCACAGATACGCAGTATTTT	CASSLRGYPSTDTQYF
.	.	TRBV19	TRBJ1-1	TGTGCCAGTAGTATCATCCCAAACATGAACACTGAAGCTTTCTTT	CASSIIPNMNTEAFF
few	.	TRBV27	TRBJ2-3	TGTGCCAGCAGCCGCCGGAGGGCCCCCCTCACAGATACGCAGTATTTT	CASSRRRAPLTDTQYF
.	TRBD1	TRBV18	TRBJ1-5	TGTGCCAGCTCACCAAACAGGGGTGATCAGCCCCAGCATTTT	CASSPNRGDQPQHF
once	.	TRBV21-1	TRBJ1-1	TGTGCCAGCCTGCCTCCGGGACAGAAAGAAGCTTTCTTT	CASLPPGQKEAFF
.	TRBD2	TRBV29-1	TRBJ2-1	TGCAGCGTTCCTAAAGGGACTAGGATCAATGAGCAGTTCTTC	CSVPKGTRINEQFF
.	TRBD1	TRBV6-1	TRBJ2-7	TGTGCCAGCAGTCACTGGGACAGCCTCTACGAGCAGTACTTC	CASSHWDSLYEQYF
.	TRBD1	TRBV25-1	TRBJ1-4	TGTGCCAGCAGTGAATCTGAGGACAGGGGTGAAAAACTGTTTTTT	CASSESEDRGEKLFF